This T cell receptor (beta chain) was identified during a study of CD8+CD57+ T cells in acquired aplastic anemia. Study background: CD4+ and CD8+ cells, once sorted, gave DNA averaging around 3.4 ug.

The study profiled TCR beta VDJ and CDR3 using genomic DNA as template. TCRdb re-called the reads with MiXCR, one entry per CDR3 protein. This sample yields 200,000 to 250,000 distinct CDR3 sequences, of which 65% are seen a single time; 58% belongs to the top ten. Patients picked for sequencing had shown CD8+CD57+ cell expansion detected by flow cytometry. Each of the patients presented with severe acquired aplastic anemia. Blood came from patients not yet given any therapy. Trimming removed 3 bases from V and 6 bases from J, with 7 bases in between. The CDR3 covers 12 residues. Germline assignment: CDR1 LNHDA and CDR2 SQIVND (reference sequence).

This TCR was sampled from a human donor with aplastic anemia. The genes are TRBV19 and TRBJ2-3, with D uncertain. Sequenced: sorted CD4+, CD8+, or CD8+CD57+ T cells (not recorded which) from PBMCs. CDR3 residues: CASSISWDTQYF. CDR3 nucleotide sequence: TGTGCCAGTAGTATCTCGTGGGATACGCAGTATTTT.